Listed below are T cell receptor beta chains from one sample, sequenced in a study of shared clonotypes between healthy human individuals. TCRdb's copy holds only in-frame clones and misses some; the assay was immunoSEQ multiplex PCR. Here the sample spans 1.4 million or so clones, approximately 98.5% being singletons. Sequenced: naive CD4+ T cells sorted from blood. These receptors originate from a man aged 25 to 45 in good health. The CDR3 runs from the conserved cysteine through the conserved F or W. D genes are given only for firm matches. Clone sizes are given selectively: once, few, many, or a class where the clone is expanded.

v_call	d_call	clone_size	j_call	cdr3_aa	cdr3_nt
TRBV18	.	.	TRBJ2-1	CASSPLLSFLSSYNEQFF	TGTGCCAGCTCACCACTTTTATCCTTTTTAAGCTCCTACAATGAGCAGTTCTTC
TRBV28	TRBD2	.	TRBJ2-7	CASSFVAGGTHEQYF	TGTGCCAGCAGTTTCGTAGCGGGAGGGACCCACGAGCAGTACTTC
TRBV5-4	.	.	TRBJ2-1	CASSLDGSSYNEQFF	TGTGCCAGCAGCTTGGACGGGAGCTCCTACAATGAGCAGTTCTTC
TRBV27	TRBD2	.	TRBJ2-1	CASSRRTSGPYNEQFF	TGTGCCAGCAGTCGGCGGACTAGCGGGCCCTACAATGAGCAGTTCTTC
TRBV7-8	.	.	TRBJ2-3	CASSLVGLDTDTQYF	TGTGCCAGCAGCTTAGTAGGGCTAGACACAGATACGCAGTATTTT
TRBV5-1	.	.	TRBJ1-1	CASSLTGQDTEAFF	TGCGCCAGCAGCTTGACAGGGCAGGACACTGAAGCTTTCTTT
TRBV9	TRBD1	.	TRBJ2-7	CASSIGTGDYEQYF	TGTGCCAGCAGCATTGGGACAGGGGACTACGAGCAGTACTTC
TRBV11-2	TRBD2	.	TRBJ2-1	CASSLSGRALNEQFF	TGTGCCAGCAGCCTAAGCGGGAGGGCCCTCAATGAGCAGTTCTTC
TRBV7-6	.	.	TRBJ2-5	CASRDQAETQYF	TGTGCCAGCAGGGACCAGGCAGAGACCCAGTACTTC
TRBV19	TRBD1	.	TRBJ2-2	CASSIVTGGTGELFF	TGTGCCAGTAGTATAGTGACAGGGGGAACCGGGGAGCTGTTTTTT
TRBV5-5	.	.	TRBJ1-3	CASSPITGPQAHSGNTIYF	TGTGCCAGCAGCCCGATCACAGGGCCTCAAGCCCACTCTGGAAACACCATATATTTT
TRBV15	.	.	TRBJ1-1	CATSRDLISEAFF	TGTGCCACCAGCAGAGATCTTATTTCTGAAGCTTTCTTT
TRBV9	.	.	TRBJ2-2	CASSVPGHPNTGELFF	TGTGCCAGCAGCGTGCCGGGACACCCGAACACCGGGGAGCTGTTTTTT
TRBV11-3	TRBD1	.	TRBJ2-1	CASSLNGQGAYNEQFF	TGTGCCAGCAGCTTAAACGGACAGGGGGCGTACAATGAGCAGTTCTTC
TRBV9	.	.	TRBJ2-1	CASSVSSSYNEQFF	TGTGCCAGCAGCGTTAGTAGCTCCTACAATGAGCAGTTCTTC
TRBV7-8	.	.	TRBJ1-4	CASSLGRGIGGEKLFF	TGTGCCAGCAGCTTAGGGAGAGGCATAGGAGGTGAAAAACTGTTTTTT
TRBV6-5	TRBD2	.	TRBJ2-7	CASSNFLTSGYEQYF	TGTGCCAGCAGTAACTTTTTAACTAGCGGCTACGAGCAGTACTTC
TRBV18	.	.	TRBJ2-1	CASSPPSGNEQFF	TGTGCCAGCTCACCACCGAGCGGCAATGAGCAGTTCTTC
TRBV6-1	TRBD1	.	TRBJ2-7	CASSEQGASYEQYF	TGTGCCAGCAGTGAACAGGGGGCGTCCTACGAGCAGTACTTC
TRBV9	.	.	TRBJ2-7	CASSASYKGNEQYF	TGTGCCAGCAGCGCAAGCTACAAGGGAAACGAGCAGTACTTC
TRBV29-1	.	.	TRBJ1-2	CSVLQGNGYTF	TGCAGCGTTCTTCAAGGCAATGGCTACACCTTC
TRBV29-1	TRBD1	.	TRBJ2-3	CSVQGASTDTQYF	TGCAGCGTCCAGGGGGCAAGCACAGATACGCAGTATTTT
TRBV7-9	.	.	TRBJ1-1	CASSMDTEAFF	TGTGCCAGCAGCATGGACACTGAAGCTTTCTTT
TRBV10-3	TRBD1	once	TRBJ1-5	CAISVGTGGDQPQHF	TGTGCCATCAGTGTGGGGACAGGGGGCGATCAGCCCCAGCATTTT
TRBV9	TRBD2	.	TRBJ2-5	CASSVSPTSPFQETQYF	TGTGCCAGCAGCGTATCTCCGACTAGCCCTTTCCAAGAGACCCAGTACTTC
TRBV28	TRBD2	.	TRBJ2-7	CASSSAGGPYEQYF	TGTGCCAGCAGTTCAGCGGGAGGGCCCTACGAGCAGTACTTC
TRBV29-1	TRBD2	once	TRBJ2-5	CSVDRLALQETQYF	TGCAGCGTTGACCGACTAGCGCTGCAAGAGACCCAGTACTTC
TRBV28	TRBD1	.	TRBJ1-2	CATMDRGRYGYTF	TGTGCCACCATGGACAGGGGGCGTTATGGCTACACCTTC
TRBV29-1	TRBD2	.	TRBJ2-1	CSVGGLAGGYNEQFF	TGCAGCGTTGGGGGGCTAGCGGGAGGCTACAATGAGCAGTTCTTC
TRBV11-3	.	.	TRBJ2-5	CASSSFLGETQYF	TGTGCCAGCAGCTCTTTCCTTGGGGAGACCCAGTACTTC
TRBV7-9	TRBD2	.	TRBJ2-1	CASSLGVTSGSNEQFF	TGTGCCAGCAGCTTAGGGGTCACTAGCGGGAGCAATGAGCAGTTCTTC
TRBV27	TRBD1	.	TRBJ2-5	CASGDRAEETQYF	TGTGCCAGTGGGGACAGGGCTGAAGAGACCCAGTACTTC
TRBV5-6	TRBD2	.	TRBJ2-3	CASVKGLAGGRGTDTQYF	TGTGCCAGCGTTAAAGGACTAGCGGGAGGGCGGGGCACAGATACGCAGTATTTT
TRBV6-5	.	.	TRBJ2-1	CASSWDISYNEQFF	TGTGCCAGCTCCTGGGACATTTCCTACAATGAGCAGTTCTTC
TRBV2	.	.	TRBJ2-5	CASSVNRRETQYF	TGTGCCAGCAGTGTTAATAGGCGCGAGACCCAGTACTTC
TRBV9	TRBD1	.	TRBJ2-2	CASSGQGAPTGELFF	TGTGCCAGCAGCGGTCAGGGGGCCCCCACCGGGGAGCTGTTTTTT
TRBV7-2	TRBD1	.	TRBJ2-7	CASSVDRGRHEQYF	TGTGCCAGCAGCGTAGACAGGGGGCGCCACGAGCAGTACTTC
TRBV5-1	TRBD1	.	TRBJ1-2	CASRGQDDFYTF	TGCGCCAGTAGGGGGCAGGATGACTTCTACACCTTC
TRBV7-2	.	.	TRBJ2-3	CASSLPGVDTQYF	TGTGCCAGCAGCCTTCCGGGGGTCGATACGCAGTATTTT
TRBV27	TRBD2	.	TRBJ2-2	CASSARTSYKSNTGELFF	TGTGCCAGCAGTGCGAGGACTAGCTACAAATCGAACACCGGGGAGCTGTTTTTT
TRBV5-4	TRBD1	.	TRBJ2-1	CASSSAVGDREYNEQFF	TGTGCCAGCAGCTCCGCCGTTGGGGACAGAGAGTACAATGAGCAGTTCTTC
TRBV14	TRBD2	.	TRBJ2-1	CASSQEGRLAGAYNEQFF	TGTGCCAGCAGCCAAGAGGGAAGACTAGCGGGAGCCTACAATGAGCAGTTCTTC
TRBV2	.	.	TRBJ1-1	CASMISPLNTEAFF	TGTGCCAGCATGATTTCCCCGCTGAACACTGAAGCTTTCTTT
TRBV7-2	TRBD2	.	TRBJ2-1	CASSLGAGLSYNEQFF	TGTGCCAGCAGCTTAGGAGCGGGGTTGTCCTACAATGAGCAGTTCTTC
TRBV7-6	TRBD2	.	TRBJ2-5	CASSSLAGGPETQYF	TGTGCCAGCAGCTCGCTTGCGGGAGGGCCTGAGACCCAGTACTTC
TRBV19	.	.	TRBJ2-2	CASSISDPTGELFF	TGTGCCAGTAGTATATCTGATCCAACCGGGGAGCTGTTTTTT
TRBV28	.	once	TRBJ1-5	CASSLIGARQPQHF	TGTGCCAGCAGTTTAATAGGGGCCCGTCAGCCCCAGCATTTT
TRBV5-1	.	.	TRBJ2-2	CASRVGRAHGELFF	TGCGCCAGCAGAGTGGGCAGGGCTCACGGGGAGCTGTTTTTT
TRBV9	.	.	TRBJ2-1	CASSVDGRLREQFF	TGTGCCAGCAGCGTAGACGGACGGCTGCGTGAGCAGTTCTTC
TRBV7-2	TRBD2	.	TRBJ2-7	CASSPNPGLAGTLYF	TGTGCCAGCAGCCCTAACCCGGGACTAGCGGGAACCCTGTACTTC
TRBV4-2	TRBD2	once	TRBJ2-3	CASSHLVGTSGSTDTQYF	TGTGCCAGCAGCCATCTTGTCGGAACTAGCGGGAGCACAGATACGCAGTATTTT
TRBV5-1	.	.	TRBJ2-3	CASSLTPQGSTDTQYF	TGCGCCAGCAGCTTGACCCCTCAGGGCAGCACAGATACGCAGTATTTT
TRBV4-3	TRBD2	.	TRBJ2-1	CASSQEQGLAGNEQFF	TGCGCCAGCAGCCAAGAACAGGGACTAGCGGGGAATGAGCAGTTCTTC
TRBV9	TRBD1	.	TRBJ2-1	CASSVTGTGGHEQFF	TGTGCCAGCAGCGTCACCGGGACAGGGGGCCATGAGCAGTTCTTC
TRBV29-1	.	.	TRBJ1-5	CSVQDGNQPQHF	TGCAGCGTCCAGGACGGGAATCAGCCCCAGCATTTT